The rows below give T cell receptor beta chains drawn from one sample of a study of sequential checkpoint blockade in melanoma. Measured with immunoSEQ multiplex PCR; TCRdb has only the in-frame clones, and not every one. The sample has about 22,000 clones, about two thirds seen once; the top ten hold around 19%. The specimen was CD8+ T cells sorted from blood (inferred from file names), collected from a patient given nivolumab and ipilimumab in sequence. These receptors came from a human donor with melanoma. CDR3s include the opening cysteine and the closing phenylalanine or tryptophan. Each record gives: V gene, clone size, J gene, D gene, CDR3 DNA, CDR3 protein. D genes are given only for firm matches. Clone size is shown for a subset of rows, as once, few, many or a class of expanded clone.

TRBV28	-	TRBJ2-3	TRBD1	TGTGCCAGCAGTCCAGGTACTCCTTCCGGGACAGGGGTATACACAGATACGCAGTATTTT	CASSPGTPSGTGVYTDTQYF
TRBV4-2	few	TRBJ2-4	-	TGTGCCAGCAGCTCGACGGGGGACCAAAACATTCAGTACTTC	CASSSTGDQNIQYF
TRBV29-1	-	TRBJ1-4	-	TGCAGCGTCGACGGAGGGACTAATGAAAAACTGTTTTTT	CSVDGGTNEKLFF
TRBV29-1	-	TRBJ1-2	-	TGCAGCGCCGACATGGAGGGGTGGTATGGCTACACCTTC	CSADMEGWYGYTF
TRBV9	-	TRBJ2-2	-	TGTGCCAGCAGTCTTACAGGGGGGGCCGGGGAGCTGTTTTTT	CASSLTGGAGELFF
TRBV2	once	TRBJ1-5	-	TGTGCCAGCAGTGTAGGAGGGACCCAGCCCCAGCATTTT	CASSVGGTQPQHF
TRBV6-1	-	TRBJ1-4	TRBD1	TGTGCCAGCAGTGAGGGACAGACAACTAATGAAAAACTGTTTTTT	CASSEGQTTNEKLFF
TRBV7-9	few	TRBJ2-1	-	TGTGCCAGCAGCACCCCCCGGGGGATCCCCTACAATGAGCAGTTCTTC	CASSTPRGIPYNEQFF
TRBV15	-	TRBJ1-5	TRBD1	TGTGCCACCAGCAGGGGGACAGCTTACAATCAGCCCCAGCATTTT	CATSRGTAYNQPQHF
TRBV7-2	-	TRBJ2-2	TRBD1	TGTGCCAGCAGCTTTCTGGACAGGTTCCTCCGCGGGGAGCTGTTTTTT	CASSFLDRFLRGELFF
TRBV12-5	few	TRBJ1-5	-	TGTGCTAGTGGTTTTTACGAGAGTGTTGTCCAGGCTAATCAGCCCCAGCATTTT	CASGFYESVVQANQPQHF
TRBV7-6	-	TRBJ1-1	-	TGTGCCAGCAGCAGCGGTCCGAACACTGAAGCTTTCTTT	CASSSGPNTEAFF
TRBV7-6	-	TRBJ2-7	TRBD1	TGTGCCAGCAGCTTAACAGGGGGCGGGACCTACGAGCAGTACTTC	CASSLTGGGTYEQYF
TRBV10-3	-	TRBJ1-2	TRBD1	TGTGCCATCAGTGAGGTGGCAGGGGGAGGAGGCTACACCTTC	CAISEVAGGGGYTF
TRBV10-2	-	TRBJ2-2	-	TGCGCCAGAACTACTCTAGGACAGCTTAACACCGGGGAGCTGTTTTTT	CARTTLGQLNTGELFF
TRBV2	once	TRBJ2-5	-	TGTGCCAGCAGTGAAGCGCGGGCTGGATGGGAGACCCAGTACTTC	CASSEARAGWETQYF
TRBV23-1	-	TRBJ1-5	-	TGCGCCAGCCCCCACCTTGACAGATACAATCAGCCCCAGCATTTT	CASPHLDRYNQPQHF
TRBV6-6	-	TRBJ2-5	TRBD2	TGTGCCAGCAGCCCACTAGCGGGGGGTAACCAAGAGACCCAGTACTTC	CASSPLAGGNQETQYF
TRBV7-3	-	TRBJ2-1	TRBD2	TGTGCCAGCAGTCCAACCGCGGGGGGGCGTAACAATGAGCAGTTCTTC	CASSPTAGGRNNEQFF
TRBV7-9	-	TRBJ2-6	-	TGTGCCAGCAGCTTAGGTCAGGCTGGGGCCAACGTCCTGACTTTC	CASSLGQAGANVLTF
TRBV6-1	medium-sized	TRBJ1-4	-	TGTGCCAGCAGTGAAATGCGGGGCAGTGGTGAAAAACTGTTTTTT	CASSEMRGSGEKLFF
TRBV27	-	TRBJ1-5	TRBD1	TGTGCCAGCAGCCACGACAGGGGTGGATATCAGCCCCAGCATTTT	CASSHDRGGYQPQHF
TRBV7-9	-	TRBJ1-5	-	TGTGCCAGCAGCTGGGGCAGGGATCAGCCCCAGCATTTT	CASSWGRDQPQHF
TRBV9	few	TRBJ2-2	TRBD1	TGTGCCAGCAGCTACCCCGTTGACAGGGAGAACACCGGGGAGCTGTTTTTT	CASSYPVDRENTGELFF
TRBV5-6	-	TRBJ2-1	TRBD2	TGTGCCAGCAGCTCCCGCCTTGCTAGCGGGGGGGACAATGAGCAGTTCTTC	CASSSRLASGGDNEQFF
TRBV19	few	TRBJ2-7	-	TGTGCCAGCTCCGCCGGAGGGGAATCCTACGAGCAGTACTTC	CASSAGGESYEQYF
TRBV9	-	TRBJ1-2	TRBD1	TGTGCCAGCAGTGGACAGGGGGCGGTCAATGGCTACACCTTC	CASSGQGAVNGYTF
TRBV13	-	TRBJ2-6	-	TGTGCCAGCAGCTCTCGGACAGTAACCCCTGGGGCCAACGTCCTGACTTTC	CASSSRTVTPGANVLTF
TRBV6-4	-	TRBJ2-3	TRBD2	TGTGCCAGCAGACCGGACGGCCTAGCGGGGGGGAGTGATGGAGATACGCAGTATTTT	CASRPDGLAGGSDGDTQYF
TRBV18	few	TRBJ1-4	-	TGTGCCAGCTCACCCGATGGGGCGCCTAATGAAAAACTGTTTTTT	CASSPDGAPNEKLFF
TRBV7-9	-	TRBJ2-2	TRBD2	TGTGCCGGAACTCCCGGGGGGACCGGGGAGCTGTTTTTT	CAGTPGGTGELFF
TRBV5-4	-	TRBJ2-2	-	TGTGCCAGCAGCTTGGGGAGGTTGCGGGGGCGCGACACCGGGGAGCTGTTTTTT	CASSLGRLRGRDTGELFF
TRBV10-2	-	TRBJ2-5	TRBD2	TGCGCCAGCAGTTTGGCGGGGGGGCCAGGAGAGACCCAGTACTTC	CASSLAGGPGETQYF
TRBV5-5	-	TRBJ1-2	TRBD1	TGTGCCAGCAGCTTCGGCGGGACAGGCCTCGGCTACACCTTC	CASSFGGTGLGYTF
TRBV7-9	-	TRBJ1-2	TRBD1	TGTGCCAGCAGCTTAGGAGGTCAGGGGGACTTCGGGTATGGCTACACCTTC	CASSLGGQGDFGYGYTF